Sequencing of this T cell receptor (beta chain) was carried out in a study of post-analysis software for immune sequencing data. Study results and caveats: In patients, about five TRBV segments were more frequent than in controls, with TRBV5-6, TRBV5-1 and TRBV20-1 among them. When the samples were clustered directly with F measure, those that had been prepared in the same batch showed strong co-clustering. Diversity measured as normalized Chao1 was significantly lower in multiple sclerosis patients than in controls.

For this clonotype: Its antigen is not known.

Unique molecular identifiers had been added to the TCR beta cDNA libraries. TCRdb used MiXCR to reprocess the PCR reads, holding one entry per CDR3 protein. Of fewer than 850,000 distinct CDR3 sequences listed, around 46% are singletons. The CDR3 runs to 16 residues. J lost 13 bases, V lost 1 base, and 16 bases had no gene match. Germline V CDR1 and CDR2: MGHRA, YSYEKL. The sequence was collected from a girl aged 10 to 17 with multiple sclerosis. The rearrangement links TRBV4-1 to TRBJ2-1; 7 nucleotides match TRBD1. Sequencing was done on a sample of blood. In DNA form, the CDR3 reads TGCGCCAGCAGCCAAGGGGACAGCTTAATCTCCCGAGCCCAGTTCTTC. Its protein product is CASSQGDSLISRAQFF.